This T cell receptor (beta chain) was sequenced in a study of CD8+ T cells in alopecia areata. Overall study findings and caveats: Normal scalp had lower clonality than lesional scalp, with alopecia totalis/universalis lesions showing this most strongly. Relative to mice, TCR sharing across patients was less clear, a difference possibly HLA-related. Association of baseline CD8+ expansion with response is uncertain owing to one nonresponder.

Extraction of RNA preceded its reverse transcription into cDNA, which served as the sequencing template. Only in-frame clones appear in the TCRdb table, and some are missing; sequencing was by immunoSEQ multiplex PCR. The table includes 200,000 or so clones, approximately 40% detected once. A note on this clone: Its antigen is still unknown.

Treatment defined: oral pan-JAK inhibitor, 5-10 mg twice daily. From PBMCs, CD4+ and CD8+ T cells were sorted. The CDR3 runs to 14 residues. J was trimmed by 7 bases and V by 6 bases; bases with no gene match: 11. CDR1 SQVTM and CDR2 ANQGSEA come from the germline V gene. The rearrangement joins TRBV29-1 to TRBJ1-1; 10 bases align to TRBD1. The sequence was obtained from a human donor with alopecia areata. This sample comprised CD4+ T cells sorted from blood, obtained at roughly week 36, from a patient treated with tofacitinib. The CDR3 loop is CSVKLDRGGYEAFF. CDR3 DNA sequence: TGCAGCGTCAAATTGGACAGGGGGGGGTATGAAGCTTTCTTT. Drawing the rest from reference TRBV29-1 and TRBJ1-1, the complete variable domain is SAVISQKPSRDICQRGTSLTIQCQVDSQVTMMFWYRQQPGQSLTLIATANQGSEATYESGFVIDKFPISRPNLTFSTLTVSNMSPEDSSIYLCSVKLDRGGYEAFFGQGTRLTVV.